What follows describes a single T cell receptor beta chain. The antigen remains undetermined. These data are taken from a study of identical twins. TCRdb independently ran MiXCR on the 5' RACE reads; one entry per CDR3 protein. The data hold about 660,000 distinct CDR3 sequences, with less than 10% observed a single time. General observations from the study: Sequences that were beta out-of-frame showed weaker excess twin sharing. For zero-insertion analyses, partial confounding could come from invariant MAIT and iNKT cells.

Germline loops: CDR1 SGHRS, CDR2 YFSETQ. The CDR3 extends over 15 amino acids. J was trimmed by 1 base and V by 4 bases; bases with no gene match: 5. Separately, the same data were catalogued under a study of yellow fever vaccine responses in identical twins.

This receptor was obtained from a woman between 18 and 29 years old in good health. The chain combines TRBV5-1 with TRBJ2-5; 9 positions agree with TRBD2. The sample was PBMCs. CDR3 sequence reads: CASSLQRGAQETQYF. CDR3 sequence (DNA): TGCGCCAGCAGCCTGCAGCGGGGGGCCCAAGAGACCCAGTACTTC.